This paragraph covers one TCR beta chain sequence. The method was immunoSEQ multiplex PCR; TCRdb's version includes in-frame clones alone and lacks a portion of them. There are 200,000 to 250,000 clones in the sample; over 80% occur only once, and approximately 3.5% lies in the top ten. These data come from a study of blood T cell repertoires in COVID-19. Germline CDR1 is LNHDA and CDR2 is SQIVND (reference sequence). This CDR3 is 15 amino acids long. With 7 bases removed from V and 5 bases from J, the gap between germline ends came to 18 bases. The J gene is TRBJ2-1, the V gene TRBV19; D gene ambiguous. This clonotype originated in a woman between 25 and 40 years old who had been exposed to COVID-19. Sequencing was performed on PBMCs or T cells enriched from blood (not recorded which). This CDR3 reads CASTPRRSADNEQFF. In DNA, the CDR3 is TGTGCCAGTACCCCGCGGCGGAGCGCCGACAATGAGCAGTTCTTC.